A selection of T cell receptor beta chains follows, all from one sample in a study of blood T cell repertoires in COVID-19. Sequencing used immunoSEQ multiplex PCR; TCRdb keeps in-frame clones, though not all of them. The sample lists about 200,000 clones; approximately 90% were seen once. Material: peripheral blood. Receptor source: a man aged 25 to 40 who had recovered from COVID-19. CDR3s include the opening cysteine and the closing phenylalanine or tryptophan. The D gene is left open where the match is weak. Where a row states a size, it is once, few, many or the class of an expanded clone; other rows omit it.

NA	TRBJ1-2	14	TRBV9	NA	TGTGCCAGCAGCCGATCCGGTGCGTACTATGGCTACACCTTC	CASSRSGAYYGYTF
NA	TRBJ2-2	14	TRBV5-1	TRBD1	TGCGCCAGCAGCTTGACACAGGGGCCCGGGGAGCTGTTTTTT	CASSLTQGPGELFF
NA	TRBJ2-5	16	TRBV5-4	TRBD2	TGTGCCAGCAGCTTGTCCCTAGCGGGGGCCCAAGAGACCCAGTACTTC	CASSLSLAGAQETQYF
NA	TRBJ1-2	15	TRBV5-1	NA	TGCGCCAGCAGCTTGGCCTTGGGGCGTAACTATGGCTACACCTTC	CASSLALGRNYGYTF
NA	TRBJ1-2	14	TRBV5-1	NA	TGCGCCAGCAGCACCGGCGATAGCAGCTATGGCTACACCTTC	CASSTGDSSYGYTF
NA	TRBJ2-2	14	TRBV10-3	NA	TGTGCCATCAGTGGGTCACTCTCCCCCGGGGAGCTGTTTTTT	CAISGSLSPGELFF
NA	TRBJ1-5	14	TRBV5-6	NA	TGTGCCAGCAGCTTTAGGGGAAGCAATCAGCCCCAGCATTTT	CASSFRGSNQPQHF
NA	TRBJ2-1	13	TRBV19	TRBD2	TGTGCCGCGTCGCGGGGGGTGTACAATGAGCAGTTCTTC	CAASRGVYNEQFF
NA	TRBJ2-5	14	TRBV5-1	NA	TGCGCCAGCAGTTCCGCGCTAGCTGACGAGACCCAGTACTTC	CASSSALADETQYF
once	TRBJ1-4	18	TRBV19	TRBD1	TGTGCCAGTAGTATAGCCTCCAGACAGGGGACAACTAATGAAAAACTGTTTTTT	CASSIASRQGTTNEKLFF
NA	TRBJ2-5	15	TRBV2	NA	TGTGCCAGCAGTGAAGTTAGGGGATCCCAAGAGACCCAGTACTTC	CASSEVRGSQETQYF
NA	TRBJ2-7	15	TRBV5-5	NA	TGTGCCAGCAGCTTGGACCCGCAGGGGTACTACGAGCAGTACTTC	CASSLDPQGYYEQYF
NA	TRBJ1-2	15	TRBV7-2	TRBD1	TGTGCCAGCAGCTTAACAGGACAGGGGGCGCATGGCTACACCTTC	CASSLTGQGAHGYTF
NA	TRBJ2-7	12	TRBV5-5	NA	TGTGCCAGCAGATTCGGGGATTACGAGCAGTACTTC	CASRFGDYEQYF
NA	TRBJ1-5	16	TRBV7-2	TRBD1	TGTGCCAGCAGCTTAGTTGGGACAGAGGGAAATCCAGGCCAGCATTTT	CASSLVGTEGNPGQHF
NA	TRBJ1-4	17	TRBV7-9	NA	TGTGCCAGCAGCTTTGGGGCAGGCGTCTCGTCAAGTGAAAAACTGTTTTTT	CASSFGAGVSSSEKLFF
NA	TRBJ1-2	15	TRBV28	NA	TGTGCCAGCAGTTCGACATCACAGGGTCACTATGGCTACACCTTC	CASSSTSQGHYGYTF
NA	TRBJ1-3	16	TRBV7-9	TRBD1	TGTGCCAGCAGCTTAGGCCGGACAGGGAGCGGAAACACCATATATTTT	CASSLGRTGSGNTIYF
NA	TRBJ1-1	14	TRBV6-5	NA	TGTGCCAGCACCACAGGGATCTCGGGCACTGAAGCTTTCTTT	CASTTGISGTEAFF
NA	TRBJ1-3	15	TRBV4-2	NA	TGTGCCAGCAGCCAAGTTGAGGCCCTTGGAAACACCATATATTTT	CASSQVEALGNTIYF
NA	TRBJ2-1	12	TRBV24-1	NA	TGTGCCACCAGTGATTTGGGCCATGAGCAGTTCTTC	CATSDLGHEQFF
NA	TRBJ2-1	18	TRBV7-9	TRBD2	TGTGCCAGCAGCCTCCCCGGGGGCGGGGGGCCCTCCTACAATGAGCAGTTCTTC	CASSLPGGGGPSYNEQFF
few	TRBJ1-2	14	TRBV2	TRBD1	TGTGCCAGCCGGACAGGCGCCGGGTACTATGGCTACACCTTC	CASRTGAGYYGYTF
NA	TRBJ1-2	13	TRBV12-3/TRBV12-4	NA	TGTGCCAGCAGTTTAGCGAGGGCAGACGGCTACACCTTC	CASSLARADGYTF
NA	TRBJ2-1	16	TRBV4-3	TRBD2	TGCGCCAGCAGCCAAGGACTAGCGGGGCGATACAATGAGCAGTTCTTC	CASSQGLAGRYNEQFF
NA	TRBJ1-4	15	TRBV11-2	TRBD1	TGTGCCAGCAGCTTAGTGGGGACAGGGAATGAAAAACTGTTTTTT	CASSLVGTGNEKLFF
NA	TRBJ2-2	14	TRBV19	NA	TGTGCCAGTAGTGCAGGTCAGAGCACCGGGGAGCTGTTTTTT	CASSAGQSTGELFF